A single sample gave rise to the 24 T cell receptor beta chains below, sequenced in a study of T cell clonality in common variable immunodeficiency. Generated by immunoSEQ multiplex PCR, the TCRdb table keeps only in-frame clones and is missing some. This sample carries 51,000 or so clones, none of them present only once. The specimen sequenced was peripheral blood mononuclear cells. These receptors were taken from a person between 18 and 75 years old in good health.

This clone appeared many times. The read terminates 3 residues before the CDR3 end, so the remaining end is supplied by the germline J gene. This chain joins TRBV30 and TRBJ1-2; D may be TRBD1 (5 bases). The CDR3 loop spans 12 amino acids. CDR1 and CDR2 (germline): GTSNPN, SVGIG (reference sequence). The DNA read from the CDR3 is TGTGCCTGGAGTTATGCAGGGTCGGGC. This gives the protein CAWSYAGSG. The complete CDR3 protein is CAWSYAGSGYTF.

This clone has just a few counts. A read error may produce the germline difference seen at one junction end. The sequenced fragment ends 3 residues before the CDR3 boundary, so the rest is inferred from the germline J gene. The sample holds other DNA sequences that translate to the same CDR3. The V and J genes are TRBV19 and TRBJ1-3; 9 bases match TRBD1. This CDR3 has 15 amino acids. The germline V gene encodes CDR1 LNHDA and CDR2 SQIVND (reference sequence). The DNA read from the CDR3 is TGTGCCAGTAGGGCGGACAGGGGTCGTGGAAACACT. Translation gives CASRADRGRGNT. The full CDR3 is CASRADRGRGNTIYF.

This clone was counted ten times or more. With the read ending 3 residues before the CDR3 end, the germline J gene is used to fill in that end. The chain employs TRBV15 and TRBJ2-7, with D tentatively TRBD1 (6 bases). The germline V gene encodes CDR1 LNHNV and CDR2 YYDKDF (reference sequence). The CDR3 is 15 residues long. V was pared by 2 bases and J by 0 bases, with 11 bases between. CDR3 loop: CATSRNRGGSYEQYF. The CDR3 DNA, read in part, is TGTGCCACCAGCAGAAACAGAGGGGGCTCCTACGAG.

Comment on this clone: The CDR3 end falls 3 residues outside the read, so it is completed with the germline J gene. V usage is TRBV11-2 and J usage is TRBJ1-1, with D hard to call. V dropped 1 base and J dropped 0 bases, with 9 bases sitting between them. Germline CDR1 is SGHAT and CDR2 is FQNNGV. The CDR3 is made up of 15 amino acids. CDR3 sequence: CASSLVTGLNTEAFF. The CDR3 bases that were read are TGTGCCAGCAGCTTAGTTACCGGGTTGAACACTGAA.

Ten or more counts support this clone. Sequencing ends 3 residues short of the CDR3 end; the germline J gene provides the rest. V is TRBV12-3 or TRBV12-4 and J is TRBJ1-2; D is ambiguous. The V and J ends lost 6 bases and 4 bases respectively, with 12 bases between them. The CDR3 extends over 13 amino acids. The CDR3 protein is CASRPAAFYGYTF. CDR3 bases read: TGTGCCAGCAGGCCGGCGGCTTTCTATGGC.

About this clone: The CDR3 end falls 3 residues outside the read, so it is completed with the germline J gene. The chain links TRBV5-1 to TRBJ1-2, with 7 bases aligning to TRBD1. The CDR3 contains 12 residues. V was pared by 4 bases and J by 4 bases, with 1 base of the junction left unmatched. CDR1 is SGHRS, CDR2 YFSETQ, per germline. The sequenced part of the CDR3 DNA is TGCGCCAGCAGCGGGACAGTCTATGGC. This codes for CASSGTVYG. The complete CDR3 sequence is CASSGTVYGYTF.

This clone was detected many times. Read coverage stops 3 residues before the CDR3 terminus; the germline J gene supplies the remainder. The chain combines TRBV5-1 with TRBJ2-5; D might be TRBD1 (5 bases). The CDR3 extends over 15 amino acids. From germline, CDR1 is SGHRS and CDR2 YFSETQ. V lost 1 base and J 1 base, leaving 11 bases between the germline ends. The sequenced part of the CDR3 DNA is TGCGCCAGCAGCTTGATTCCGACAGCCCAAGAGACC. Translating it yields CASSLIPTAQET. The complete CDR3 protein is CASSLIPTAQETQYF.

A word on this clone: Coverage ceases 3 residues before the CDR3 finishes, and the germline J gene fills in the end. V is TRBV7-3 and J is TRBJ1-6, with a weak D call TRBD1 (6 bases). This CDR3 is built from 13 residues. Germline V gene data show CDR1 as SGHTA and CDR2 as FQGTGA. V shed 3 bases and J shed 7 bases, with 7 bases lying between them. The CDR3 is CASSFGQNSPLHF. The sequenced CDR3 bases are TGTGCCAGCAGCTTCGGACAGAATTCACCC.

Many counts were recorded for this clone. The CDR3 is cut off 3 residues early in the read; its end comes from the germline J gene. This chain joins TRBV28 and TRBJ2-5; 10 bases align to TRBD1. The V segment lost 8 bases and the J segment 2 bases; nucleotides outside the gene matches: 5. This CDR3 is 14 amino acids long. The germline CDR1 and CDR2 sequences are MDHEN and SYDVKM. The sequenced CDR3 bases are TGTGCCAGCGGGGGACAGGGGTGGCAAGAGACC. Protein sequence: CASGGQGWQET. The whole CDR3 protein reads CASGGQGWQETQYF. The variable domain in full, completed from reference TRBV28 and TRBJ2-5, reads DVKVTQSSRYLVKRTGEKVFLECVQDMDHENMFWYRQDPGLGLRLIYFSYDVKMKEKGDIPEGYSVSREKKERFSLILESASTNQTSMYLCASGGQGWQETQYFGPGTRLLVL.

As to this clone: This sequence may be a read error, since a much larger clone differs from it by one base. The read ends 3 residues before the CDR3 terminus; that terminus is restored from the germline J gene. This chain connects TRBV30 to TRBJ1-2, with a tentative D call TRBD1 (5 bases). Germline V gene sequence: CDR1 GTSNPN, CDR2 SVGIG (reference sequence). Trimming shortened V by 0 bases and J by 7 bases, and 15 bases separated the two germline ends. The CDR3 runs 14 residues. CDR3 region: CAWSVGGKGSGYTF. CDR3 DNA, as far as it was read: TGTGCCTGGAGTGTCGGGGGGAAAGGAAGTGGC. The entire variable domain, with the rest obtained from reference TRBV30 and TRBJ1-2, is as follows: SQTIHQWPATLVQPVGSPLSLECTVEGTSNPNLYWYRQAAGRGLQLLFYSVGIGQISSEVPQNLSASRPQDRQFILSSKKLLLSDSGFYLCAWSVGGKGSGYTFGSGTRLTVV.

This clone was detected ten times or more. The DNA read from the CDR3 is TGTGCCAGCAGTGAAGTGAGGCAGGGTTCTGGC. It encodes CASSEVRQGSG. The complete CDR3 sequence is CASSEVRQGSGYTF. V gene TRBV6-1 combines with J gene TRBJ1-2, with D maybe TRBD1 (5 bases). The read ends 3 residues before the CDR3 terminus; that terminus is restored from the germline J gene. V was cut by 1 base and J by 7 bases, with 13 bases left in between. The CDR3 consists of 14 residues. Germline V gene data show CDR1 as MNHNS and CDR2 as SASEGT.

This clone occurred many times. Read sequence stops 3 residues before the CDR3 end, and the germline J gene provides the missing end. The V gene is TRBV5-1, the J gene TRBJ2-1; D ambiguous. V was pared by 0 bases and J by 6 bases, with 13 bases between. CDR1 is SGHRS, CDR2 YFSETQ, per germline. The CDR3 is 15 amino acids. CDR3 DNA (partial): TGCGCCAGCAGCTTGGCCCCAGATCAACGCAATGAG. Translating it yields CASSLAPDQRNE. The full CDR3 sequence reads CASSLAPDQRNEQFF.

In this sample, this clone turned up many times. The read comes to an end 3 residues before the CDR3 does, leaving the germline J gene to fill in the end. This chain links TRBV20-1 with TRBJ2-7; 7 bases map to TRBD2. V lost 2 bases, J lost 1 base, and 8 bases stayed unmatched. Germline loops: CDR1 DFQATT, CDR2 SNEGSKA (reference sequence). The CDR3 consists of 15 residues. The CDR3 here is CSARILAGESYEQYF. The part of the CDR3 DNA that was read is TGCAGTGCTAGAATTTTGGCGGGGGAGTCCTACGAG.

A note on this clone: The sequenced fragment ends 3 residues before the CDR3 boundary, so the rest is inferred from the germline J gene. The chain links TRBV2 to TRBJ2-6; 7 bases align to TRBD1. The CDR3 runs 15 residues. Germline V CDR1 and CDR2: SNHLY, FYNNEI. Trimming removed 8 bases from V and 3 bases from J; junction bases left unmatched: 7. Partial CDR3 DNA: TGTGCCAGCCCTGGGGACAGCAGTGGGGCCAACGTC. It codes for CASPGDSSGANV. The entire CDR3 is CASPGDSSGANVLTF.

This clone was seen ten or more times. The sequence runs out 3 residues before the end of the CDR3; the remainder is reconstructed from the germline J gene. The chain has TRBV4-1 and TRBJ2-3; D tentatively reads TRBD1 or TRBD2 (5 bases each). Between the trimmed V and J ends, which lost 4 bases and 6 bases, there was a span of 14 bases. Germline V gives CDR1 MGHRA, CDR2 YSYEKL. The CDR3 loop spans 14 amino acids. CDR3 in amino acids: CASSPEGRDDTQYF. The part of the CDR3 DNA that was read is TGCGCCAGCAGCCCAGAGGGCAGGGATGATACG.

Ten or more counts support this clone. The CDR3 end lies 3 residues beyond the end of the read and is filled in from the germline J gene. This chain uses TRBV7-2 with TRBJ2-3; 7 nucleotides line up with TRBD2. The CDR3 sequence is 14 residues long. V lost 1 base, J lost 6 bases, and 4 bases stayed unmatched. Germline V gives CDR1 SGHTA, CDR2 FQGNSA. The CDR3 is CASSLGGAGDTQYF. CDR3 DNA (partial): TGTGCCAGCAGCTTAGGGGGAGCGGGGGATACG.

This clone was detected ten times or more. The sequenced fragment ends 3 residues before the CDR3 boundary, so the rest is inferred from the germline J gene. The gene calls are TRBV19 and TRBJ2-7; perhaps TRBD1 as D (6 bases). Germline V lookup: CDR1 LNHDA, CDR2 SQIVND (reference sequence). The CDR3 runs to 17 residues. The V end lost 5 bases, the J end lost 0 bases, and 20 bases lay between the germline ends. The CDR3 spells CASSFGFGQTISYEQYF. The CDR3 DNA, read in part, is TGTGCCAGTAGTTTTGGTTTTGGACAGACTATCTCCTACGAG.

This clone was counted at least ten times. The read stops 3 residues short of the end of the CDR3; the missing end is completed from the germline J gene. The chain employs TRBV10-3 and TRBJ2-7; 9 nucleotides agree with TRBD2. The length of the CDR3 is 14 residues. V shed 6 bases and J 4 bases; nucleotides not matched to a gene: 7. Per the germline V gene, CDR1 is ENHRY and CDR2 is SYGVKD. The part of the CDR3 DNA that was read is TGTGCCATCAGAAGGGCTAGCGGGACATACGAG. Translation gives CAIRRASGTYE. The full CDR3 is CAIRRASGTYEQYF.

This clone was detected many times. Read data end 3 residues before the CDR3 end; the end is taken from the germline J gene. The rearrangement uses TRBV2 and TRBJ2-3; 12 nucleotides agree with TRBD2. Germline loops: CDR1 SNHLY, CDR2 FYNNEI. CDR3 size: 18 residues. After removal of 2 bases from V and 4 bases from J, the junction contained 10 bases not matched to a gene. The chain's CDR3 is CASSERASGGGIADTQYF. The sequenced CDR3 bases are TGTGCCAGCAGTGAAAGAGCTAGCGGGGGGGGGATCGCAGATACG.

This clone was found a few times. The observed sequence ends 3 residues before the CDR3 terminus, with the missing tail filled in from the germline J gene. The rearrangement links TRBV7-9 to TRBJ1-2, with TRBD1 matching over 7 bases. Germline V lookup: CDR1 SEHNR, CDR2 FQNEAQ (reference sequence). The length of the CDR3 is 12 residues. J was trimmed by 4 bases and V by 6 bases; bases with no gene match: 2. The CDR3 is CASRGQSYGYTF. CDR3 DNA, as far as it was read: TGTGCCAGCAGGGGACAGAGCTATGGC. Supplemented by reference TRBV7-9 and TRBJ1-2, the full variable domain reads DTGVSQNPRHKITKRGQNVTFRCDPISEHNRLYWYRQTLGQGPEFLTYFQNEAQLEKSRLLSDRFSAERPKGSFSTLEIQRTEQGDSAMYLCASRGQSYGYTFGSGTRLTVV.

There are many counts of this clone. Coverage ceases 3 residues before the CDR3 finishes, and the germline J gene fills in the end. The rearrangement links TRBV20-1 to TRBJ2-1, with D uncertain. V was shortened by 2 bases and J by 7 bases, with 18 bases between the two germline ends. This CDR3 has 15 amino acids. Germline CDR1 DFQATT, CDR2 SNEGSKA (reference sequence). The CDR3 here is CSARMRATSWNEQFF. CDR3 DNA, as far as it was read: TGCAGTGCTAGAATGCGAGCAACCTCCTGGAATGAG.

This clone was seen at least ten times. The CDR3 sequence is CASSSGQAETQYF. The sequenced CDR3 bases are TGTGCCAGCAGCTCCGGACAAGCGGAGACC. The V call is TRBV7-9, the J call TRBJ2-5; the D gene is possibly TRBD1 (5 bases). The read ends 3 residues before the CDR3 terminus; that terminus is restored from the germline J gene. The CDR3 spans 13 residues. The V gene lost 4 bases and the J gene lost 5 bases, with 11 bases spanning the gap. CDR1 SEHNR and CDR2 FQNEAQ come from the germline V gene (reference sequence). Based on the CDR3 plus reference TRBV7-9 and TRBJ2-5, the full variable domain is DTGVSQNPRHKITKRGQNVTFRCDPISEHNRLYWYRQTLGQGPEFLTYFQNEAQLEKSRLLSDRFSAERPKGSFSTLEIQRTEQGDSAMYLCASSSGQAETQYFGPGTRLLVL.

This clone was recorded at least ten times. The read halts 3 residues ahead of the CDR3 end, with the missing end drawn from the germline J gene. The gene calls are TRBV19 and TRBJ2-1; D is uncertain. In germline, CDR1 is LNHDA, CDR2 SQIVND (reference sequence). The CDR3 extends over 14 amino acids. V lost 5 bases and J lost 1, with 9 bases in between. CDR3 sequence: CASSAQVSYNEQFF. CDR3 DNA (partial): TGTGCCAGTAGTGCCCAGGTATCCTACAATGAG.

This clone was observed a handful of times. With the read ending 3 residues before the CDR3 end, the germline J gene is used to fill in that end. The chain uses TRBV11-2 and TRBJ2-3, with 9 bases matching TRBD2. V gave up 7 bases and J gave up 4 bases; unmatched junction bases: 6. Germline loops: CDR1 SGHAT, CDR2 FQNNGV. CDR3 size: 14 residues. The CDR3: CASTSQRGADTQYF. CDR3 DNA, as far as it was read: TGTGCCAGCACCTCACAGCGGGGGGCAGATACG.